The present T cell receptor beta chain was sequenced within a study of blood T cell repertoires in COVID-19. Produced via immunoSEQ multiplex PCR; TCRdb's table is partial and in-frame only. The table has hundreds of thousands of clones, approximately 84% seen once. The CDR3 covers 12 residues. Trimming took 6 bases from V and 7 from J, leaving 12 bases between them. What was sequenced was peripheral blood. The TCR sequence derives from a woman of 80 years or more with acute or convalescent COVID-19. The chain couples TRBV12-3 or TRBV12-4 to TRBJ1-1, with unresolved D. The CDR3 DNA is TGTGCCAGCAGGTTGGGAGAAGGTGAAGCTTTCTTT. This translates into CASRLGEGEAFF.